This record covers a single T cell receptor (beta chain). The antigen is not known. These data are taken from a study of tumor-infiltrating lymphocytes in primary liver carcinoma. Looking at the study overall: These patients were men and women whose ages were 30 to 69 years.

Investigators took RNA and DNA out together from roughly 18-30 mg of unsorted bulk tissue. Each tumor was sampled at four poles and its centre. Over 75% viable tumor cells were present in every tumor sample. This CDR3 spans 20 amino acids. The germline V gene encodes CDR1 SGHAT and CDR2 FQNNGV. V lost 0 bases and J lost 3; bases outside the gene matches: 16. General observations from the study: Compared with blood, tumor repertoires held significantly more in their top 250 clones.

The authors made TCR beta cDNA from 400 to 550 ng total RNA with a constant-region primer. Sequencing libraries for TCR beta derived from three nested multiplex PCR rounds that used slightly modified ARM-PCR. Running 9 to 10 cycles apiece, the first two PCR rounds relied on TRBV1-TRBV30 forward primers together with a C-beta reverse primer. TCRdb re-called the multiplex PCR reads through MiXCR, storing one row per CDR3 protein. The sample holds fewer than 150,000 distinct CDR3 sequences, around 62% seen once. What was sequenced was liver tumor tissue from sampling region 1. Subset noted: tumor region T1, superior pole. The clonotype comes from a woman aged 55-75 years with primary liver carcinoma and hepatitis B virus infection. The chain recombines TRBV11-2 with TRBJ2-3, with TRBD2 identical over 9 bases. CDR3 DNA sequence: TGTGCCAGCAGCTTAGATCTAAGTTGGTTAGCGGGAGAAGGGACAGATACGCAGTATTTT. It encodes CASSLDLSWLAGEGTDTQYF. Combining the CDR3 with reference TRBV11-2 and TRBJ2-3 gives the whole variable domain EAGVAQSPRYKIIEKRQSVAFWCNPISGHATLYWYQQILGQGPKLLIQFQNNGVVDDSQLPKDRFSAERLKGVDSTLKIQPAKLEDSAVYLCASSLDLSWLAGEGTDTQYFGPGTRLTVL.